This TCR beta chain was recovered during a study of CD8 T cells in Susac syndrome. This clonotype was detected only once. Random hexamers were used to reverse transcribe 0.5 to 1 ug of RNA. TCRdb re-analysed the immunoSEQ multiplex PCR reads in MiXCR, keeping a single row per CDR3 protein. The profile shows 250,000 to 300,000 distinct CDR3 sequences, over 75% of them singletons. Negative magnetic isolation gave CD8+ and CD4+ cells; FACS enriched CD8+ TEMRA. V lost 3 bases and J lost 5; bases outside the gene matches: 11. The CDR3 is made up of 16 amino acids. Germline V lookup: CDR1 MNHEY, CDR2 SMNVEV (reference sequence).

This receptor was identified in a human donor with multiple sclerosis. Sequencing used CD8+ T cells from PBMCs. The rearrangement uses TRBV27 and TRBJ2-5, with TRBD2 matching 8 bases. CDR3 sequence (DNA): TGTGCCAGCAGTTTCTCAGCGGGGGAAACCGGGGAGACCCAGTACTTC. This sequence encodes CASSFSAGETGETQYF.